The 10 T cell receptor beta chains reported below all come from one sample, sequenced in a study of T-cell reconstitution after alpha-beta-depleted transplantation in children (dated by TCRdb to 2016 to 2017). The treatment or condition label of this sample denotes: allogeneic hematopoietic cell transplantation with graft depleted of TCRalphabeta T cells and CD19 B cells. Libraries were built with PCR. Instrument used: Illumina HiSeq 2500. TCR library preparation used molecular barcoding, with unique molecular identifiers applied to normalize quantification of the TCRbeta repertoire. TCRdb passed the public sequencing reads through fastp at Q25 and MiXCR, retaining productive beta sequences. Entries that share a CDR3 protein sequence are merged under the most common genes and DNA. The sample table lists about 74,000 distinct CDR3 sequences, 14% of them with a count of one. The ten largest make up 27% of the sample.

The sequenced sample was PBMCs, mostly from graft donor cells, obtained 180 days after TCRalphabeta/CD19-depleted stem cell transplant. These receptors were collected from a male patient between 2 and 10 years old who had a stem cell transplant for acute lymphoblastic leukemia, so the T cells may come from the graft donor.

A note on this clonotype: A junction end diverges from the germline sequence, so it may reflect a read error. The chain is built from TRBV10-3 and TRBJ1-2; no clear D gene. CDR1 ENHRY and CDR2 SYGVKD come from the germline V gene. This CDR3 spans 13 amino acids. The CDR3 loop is CALLDGDSLGYTF. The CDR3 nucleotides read TGTGCCCTCCTAGATGGAGACTCATTGGGCTACACCTTT.

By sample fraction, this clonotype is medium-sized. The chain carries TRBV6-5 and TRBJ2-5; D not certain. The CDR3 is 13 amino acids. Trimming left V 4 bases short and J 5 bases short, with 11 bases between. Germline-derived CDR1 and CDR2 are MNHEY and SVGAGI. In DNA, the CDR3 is TGTGCCAGCAGTTTCCAGCCGTTGGAGACCCAGTACTTC. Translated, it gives CASSFQPLETQYF.

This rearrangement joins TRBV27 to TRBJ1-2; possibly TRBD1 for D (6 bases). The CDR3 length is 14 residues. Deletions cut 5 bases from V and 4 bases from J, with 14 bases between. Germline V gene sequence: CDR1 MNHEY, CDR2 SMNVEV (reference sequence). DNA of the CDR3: TGTGCCAGCAGTACCCCGGGACACCGCTATGGCTACACCTTC. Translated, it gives CASSTPGHRYGYTF.

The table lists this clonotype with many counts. The CDR3 is CAISSGTGGYYGYTF. The CDR3, as DNA: TGTGCCATCAGTTCCGGGACAGGGGGATACTATGGCTACACCTTC. The V gene is TRBV10-3, the J gene TRBJ1-2; 11 nucleotides agree with TRBD1. J was trimmed by 3 bases and V by 5 bases; bases with no gene match: 5. Germline CDR1 and CDR2: ENHRY and SYGVKD. The CDR3 has 15 amino acids.

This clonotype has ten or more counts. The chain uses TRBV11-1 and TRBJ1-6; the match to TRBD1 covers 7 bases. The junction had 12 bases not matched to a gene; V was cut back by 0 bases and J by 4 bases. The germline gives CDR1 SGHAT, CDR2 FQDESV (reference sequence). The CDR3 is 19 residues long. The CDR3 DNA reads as TGTGCCAGCAGCTTAGCCCGGGACAGTGAGTCCCTGTATAATTCACCCCTCCACTTT. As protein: CASSLARDSESLYNSPLHF.

In nucleotides, the CDR3 is TGTGCCAGCAGCTTAGAAGTCGGCAGACTCTCCTACAATGAGCAGTTCTTC. It specifies CASSLEVGRLSYNEQFF. The chain uses TRBV11-2 and TRBJ2-1; D remains ambiguous. Trimming shortened V by 0 bases and J by 0 bases, and 12 bases separated the two germline ends. Germline values: CDR1 SGHAT, CDR2 FQNNGV. The CDR3 runs 17 residues.

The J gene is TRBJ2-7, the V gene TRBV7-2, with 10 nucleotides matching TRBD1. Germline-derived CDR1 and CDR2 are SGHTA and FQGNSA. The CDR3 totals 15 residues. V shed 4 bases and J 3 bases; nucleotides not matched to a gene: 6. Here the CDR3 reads CASSYRQGADYEQYF. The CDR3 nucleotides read TGTGCCAGCAGCTATCGACAGGGGGCCGACTACGAGCAGTACTTC.

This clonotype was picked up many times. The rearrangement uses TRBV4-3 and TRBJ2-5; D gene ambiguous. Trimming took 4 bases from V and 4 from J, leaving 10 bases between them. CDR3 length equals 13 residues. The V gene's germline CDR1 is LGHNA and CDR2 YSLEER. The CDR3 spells CASSPGWPETQYF. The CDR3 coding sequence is TGCGCCAGCAGCCCCGGTTGGCCAGAGACCCAGTACTTC.

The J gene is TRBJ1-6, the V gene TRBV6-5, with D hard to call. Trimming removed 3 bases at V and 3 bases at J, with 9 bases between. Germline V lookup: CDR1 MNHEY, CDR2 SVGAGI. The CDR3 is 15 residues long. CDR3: CASSYSGSYNSPLHF. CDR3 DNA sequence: TGTGCCAGCAGTTATTCCGGGAGCTATAATTCACCCCTCCACTTT.

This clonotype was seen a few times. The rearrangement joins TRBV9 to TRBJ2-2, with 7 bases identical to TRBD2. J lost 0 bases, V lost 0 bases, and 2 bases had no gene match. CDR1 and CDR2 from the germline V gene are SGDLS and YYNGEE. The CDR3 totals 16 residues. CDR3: CASSVDGTTNTGELFF. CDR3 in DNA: TGTGCCAGCAGCGTAGATGGGACTACGAACACCGGGGAGCTGTTTTTT.